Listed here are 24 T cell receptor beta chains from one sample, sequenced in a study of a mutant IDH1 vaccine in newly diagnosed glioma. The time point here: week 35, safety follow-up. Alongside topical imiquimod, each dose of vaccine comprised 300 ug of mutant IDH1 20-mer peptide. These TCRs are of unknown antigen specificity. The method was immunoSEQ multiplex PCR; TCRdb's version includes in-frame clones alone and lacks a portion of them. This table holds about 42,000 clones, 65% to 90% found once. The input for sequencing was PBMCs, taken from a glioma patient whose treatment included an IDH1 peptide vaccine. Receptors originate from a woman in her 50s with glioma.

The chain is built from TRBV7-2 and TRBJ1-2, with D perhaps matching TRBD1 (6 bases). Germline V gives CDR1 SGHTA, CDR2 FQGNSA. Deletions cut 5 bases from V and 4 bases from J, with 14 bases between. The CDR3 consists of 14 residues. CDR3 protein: CASSPTQGPYGYTF. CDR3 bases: TGTGCCAGCAGCCCCACACAGGGCCCCTATGGCTACACCTTC.

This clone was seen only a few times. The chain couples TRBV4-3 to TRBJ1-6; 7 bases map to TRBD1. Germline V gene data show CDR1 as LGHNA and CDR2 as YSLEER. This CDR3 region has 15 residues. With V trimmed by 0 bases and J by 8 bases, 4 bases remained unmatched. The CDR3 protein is CASSQDNRGHSPLHF. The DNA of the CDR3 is TGCGCCAGCAGCCAAGATAACAGGGGTCATTCACCCCTCCACTTT.

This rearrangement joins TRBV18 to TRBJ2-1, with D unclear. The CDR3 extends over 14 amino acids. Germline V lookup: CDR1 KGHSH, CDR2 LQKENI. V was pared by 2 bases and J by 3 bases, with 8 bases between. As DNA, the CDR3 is TGTGCCAGCTCACCATCATCAGGCTACAATGAGCAGTTCTTC. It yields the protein CASSPSSGYNEQFF. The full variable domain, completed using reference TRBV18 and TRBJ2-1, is NAGVMQNPRHLVRRRGQEARLRCSPMKGHSHVYWYRQLPEEGLKFMVYLQKENIIDESGMPKERFSAEFPKEGPSILRIQQVVRGDSAAYFCASSPSSGYNEQFFGPGTRLTVL.

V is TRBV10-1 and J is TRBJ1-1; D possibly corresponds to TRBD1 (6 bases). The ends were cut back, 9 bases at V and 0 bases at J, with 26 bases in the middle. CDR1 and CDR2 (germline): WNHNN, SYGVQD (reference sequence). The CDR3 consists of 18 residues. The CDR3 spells CARPGKTRGLRMNTEAFF. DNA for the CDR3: TGCGCCAGACCCGGAAAAACCCGGGGGCTTAGAATGAACACTGAAGCTTTCTTT.

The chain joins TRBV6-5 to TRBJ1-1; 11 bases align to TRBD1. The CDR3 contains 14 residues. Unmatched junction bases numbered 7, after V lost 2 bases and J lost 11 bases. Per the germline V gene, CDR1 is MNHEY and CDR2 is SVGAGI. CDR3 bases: TGTGCCAGCAGTTACACAGGGACAGGGGGTTTGGCTTTCTTT. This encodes CASSYTGTGGLAFF.

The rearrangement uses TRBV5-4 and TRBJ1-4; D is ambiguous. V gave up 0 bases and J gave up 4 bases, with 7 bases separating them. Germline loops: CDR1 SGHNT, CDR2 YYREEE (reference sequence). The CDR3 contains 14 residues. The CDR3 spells CASSLEGLNEKLFF. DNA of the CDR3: TGTGCCAGCAGCTTGGAAGGGCTTAATGAAAAACTGTTTTTT.

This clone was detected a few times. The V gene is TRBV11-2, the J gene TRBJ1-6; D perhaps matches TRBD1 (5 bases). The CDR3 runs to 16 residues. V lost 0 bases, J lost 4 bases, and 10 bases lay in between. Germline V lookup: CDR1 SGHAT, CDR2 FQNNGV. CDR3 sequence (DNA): TGTGCCAGCAGCTTAGACCAGGGTGCATATAATTCACCCCTCCACTTT. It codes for CASSLDQGAYNSPLHF. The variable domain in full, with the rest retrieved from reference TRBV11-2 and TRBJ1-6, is EAGVAQSPRYKIIEKRQSVAFWCNPISGHATLYWYQQILGQGPKLLIQFQNNGVVDDSQLPKDRFSAERLKGVDSTLKIQPAKLEDSAVYLCASSLDQGAYNSPLHFGNGTRLTVT.

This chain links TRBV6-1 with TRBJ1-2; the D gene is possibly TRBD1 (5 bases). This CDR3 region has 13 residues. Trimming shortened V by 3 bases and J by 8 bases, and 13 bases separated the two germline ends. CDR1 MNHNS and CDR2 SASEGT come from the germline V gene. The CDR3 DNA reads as TGTGCCAGCAGTGACGGCAGGGCTAGGGGCTACACCTTC. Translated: CASSDGRARGYTF.

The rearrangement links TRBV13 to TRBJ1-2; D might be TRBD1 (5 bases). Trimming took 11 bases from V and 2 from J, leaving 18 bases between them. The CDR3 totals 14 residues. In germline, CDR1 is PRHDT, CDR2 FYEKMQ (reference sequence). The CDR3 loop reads CAGGRGPTNYGYTF. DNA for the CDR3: TGTGCCGGGGGACGAGGGCCAACCAACTATGGCTACACCTTC.

CDR3 coding DNA: TGCAGCGTTCTGGACAGGGGGCTGTGGGAGACCCAGTACTTC. Translated, it gives CSVLDRGLWETQYF. The chain couples TRBV29-1 to TRBJ2-5, with 11 bases identical to TRBD1. Trimming at V came to 5 bases and at J to 5 bases, leaving 7 bases not matched to a gene. From germline, CDR1 is SQVTM and CDR2 ANQGSEA. CDR3 length: 14 amino acids.

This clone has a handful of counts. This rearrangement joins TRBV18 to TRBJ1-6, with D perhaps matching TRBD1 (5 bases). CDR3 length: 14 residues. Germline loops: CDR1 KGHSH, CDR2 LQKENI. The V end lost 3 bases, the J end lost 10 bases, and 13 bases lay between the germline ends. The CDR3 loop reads CASSPSGQGSPLHF. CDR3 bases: TGTGCCAGCTCACCTTCGGGGCAAGGCTCACCCCTCCACTTT. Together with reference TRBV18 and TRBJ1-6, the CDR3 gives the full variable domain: NAGVMQNPRHLVRRRGQEARLRCSPMKGHSHVYWYRQLPEEGLKFMVYLQKENIIDESGMPKERFSAEFPKEGPSILRIQQVVRGDSAAYFCASSPSGQGSPLHFGNGTRLTVT.

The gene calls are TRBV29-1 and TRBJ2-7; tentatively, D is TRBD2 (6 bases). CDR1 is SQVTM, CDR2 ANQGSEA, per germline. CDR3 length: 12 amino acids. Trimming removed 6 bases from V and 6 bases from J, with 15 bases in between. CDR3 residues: CSVTEDGGEQYF. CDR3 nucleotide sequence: TGCAGCGTCACTGAGGACGGGGGCGAGCAGTACTTC.

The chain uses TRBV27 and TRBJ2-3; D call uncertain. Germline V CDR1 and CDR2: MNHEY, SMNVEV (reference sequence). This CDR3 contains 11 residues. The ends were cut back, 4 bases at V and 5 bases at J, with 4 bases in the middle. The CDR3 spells CASSWRDTQYF. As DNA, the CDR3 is TGTGCCAGCAGTTGGCGAGATACGCAGTATTTT.

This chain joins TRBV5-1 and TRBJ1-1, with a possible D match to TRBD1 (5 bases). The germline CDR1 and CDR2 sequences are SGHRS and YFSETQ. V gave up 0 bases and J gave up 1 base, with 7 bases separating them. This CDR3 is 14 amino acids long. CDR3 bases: TGCGCCAGCAGCTTGGAGGGACCGAACACTGAAGCTTTCTTT. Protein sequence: CASSLEGPNTEAFF.

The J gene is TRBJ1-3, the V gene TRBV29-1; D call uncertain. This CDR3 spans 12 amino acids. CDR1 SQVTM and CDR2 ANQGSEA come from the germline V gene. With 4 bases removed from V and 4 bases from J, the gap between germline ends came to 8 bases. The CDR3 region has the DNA TGCAGCGTTGGCCAGGACGGAAACACCATATATTTT. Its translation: CSVGQDGNTIYF. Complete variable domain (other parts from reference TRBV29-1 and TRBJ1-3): SAVISQKPSRDICQRGTSLTIQCQVDSQVTMMFWYRQQPGQSLTLIATANQGSEATYESGFVIDKFPISRPNLTFSTLTVSNMSPEDSSIYLCSVGQDGNTIYFGEGSWLTVV.

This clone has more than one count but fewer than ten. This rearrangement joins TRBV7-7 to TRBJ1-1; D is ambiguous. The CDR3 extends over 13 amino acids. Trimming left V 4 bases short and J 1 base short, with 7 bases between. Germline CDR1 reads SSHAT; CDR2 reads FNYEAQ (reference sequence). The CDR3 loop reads CASSSGPNTEAFF. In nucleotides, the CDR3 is TGTGCCAGCAGCTCCGGTCCGAACACTGAAGCTTTCTTT.

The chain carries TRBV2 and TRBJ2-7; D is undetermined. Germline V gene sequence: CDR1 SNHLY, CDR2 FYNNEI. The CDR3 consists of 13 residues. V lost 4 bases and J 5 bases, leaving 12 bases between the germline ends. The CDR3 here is CASSVRERNEQYF. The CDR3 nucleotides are TGTGCCAGCAGTGTTAGGGAACGGAACGAGCAGTACTTC.

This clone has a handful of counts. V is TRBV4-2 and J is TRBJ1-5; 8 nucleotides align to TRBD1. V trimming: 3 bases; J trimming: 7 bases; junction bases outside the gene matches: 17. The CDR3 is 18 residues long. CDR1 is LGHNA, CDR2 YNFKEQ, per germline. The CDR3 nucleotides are TGTGCCAGCAGCCAGGGGCCGAAAGGCAGGGGGCTGGGACAGCCCCAGCATTTT. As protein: CASSQGPKGRGLGQPQHF.

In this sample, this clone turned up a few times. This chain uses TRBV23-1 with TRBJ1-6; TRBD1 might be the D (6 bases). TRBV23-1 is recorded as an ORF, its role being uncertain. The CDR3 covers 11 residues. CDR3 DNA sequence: TGCGCAGAGGGGGTAGATTCACCCCTCCACTTT. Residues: CAEGVDSPLHF.

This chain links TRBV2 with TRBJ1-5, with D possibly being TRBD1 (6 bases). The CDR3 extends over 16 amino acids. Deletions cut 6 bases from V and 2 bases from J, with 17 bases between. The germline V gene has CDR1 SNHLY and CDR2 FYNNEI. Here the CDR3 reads CASRAGLRGGNQPQHF. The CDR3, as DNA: TGTGCCAGCAGGGCTGGTTTGAGGGGGGGCAATCAGCCCCAGCATTTT.

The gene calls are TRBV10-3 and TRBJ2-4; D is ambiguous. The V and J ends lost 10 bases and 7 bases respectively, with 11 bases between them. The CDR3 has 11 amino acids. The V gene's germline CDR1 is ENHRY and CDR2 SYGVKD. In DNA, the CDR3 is TGTGCCACCCGGTCGGAGAACATTCAGTACTTC. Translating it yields CATRSENIQYF.

The CDR3 loop reads CASSYLGQGSYEQYF. The CDR3 DNA follows: TGTGCCAGCAGTTACTTGGGACAGGGCTCCTACGAGCAGTACTTC. The chain couples TRBV6-5 to TRBJ2-7; 9 nucleotides align to TRBD1. This CDR3 spans 15 amino acids. Germline lookup yields CDR1 MNHEY and CDR2 SVGAGI. Germline trimming cut 1 base from V and 0 bases from J; bases unmatched to any gene: 1.

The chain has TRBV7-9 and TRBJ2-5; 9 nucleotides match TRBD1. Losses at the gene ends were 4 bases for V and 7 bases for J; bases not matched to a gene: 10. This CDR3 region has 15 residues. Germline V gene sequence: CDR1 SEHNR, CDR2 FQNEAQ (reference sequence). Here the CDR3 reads CASSSDRGEVATQYF. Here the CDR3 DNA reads TGTGCCAGCAGCTCCGACAGGGGGGAAGTAGCGACCCAGTACTTC. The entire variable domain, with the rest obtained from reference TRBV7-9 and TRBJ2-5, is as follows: DTGVSQNPRHKITKRGQNVTFRCDPISEHNRLYWYRQTLGQGPEFLTYFQNEAQLEKSRLLSDRFSAERPKGSFSTLEIQRTEQGDSAMYLCASSSDRGEVATQYFGPGTRLLVL.

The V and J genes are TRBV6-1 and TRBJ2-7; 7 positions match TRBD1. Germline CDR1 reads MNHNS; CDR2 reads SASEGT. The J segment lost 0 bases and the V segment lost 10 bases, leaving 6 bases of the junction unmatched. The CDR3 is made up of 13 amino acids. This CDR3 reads CAIGRGLSYEQYF. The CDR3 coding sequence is TGTGCCATAGGAAGGGGGCTCTCCTACGAGCAGTACTTC.